The entry that follows covers one T cell receptor (beta chain) sequence. Antigen: not known. The data are from a study of PD-1 blockade in classical Hodgkin lymphoma. Study as a whole: It was nivolumab at 3 mg/kg, given intravenously every 2 weeks, that patients received. Points from the study as a whole: When set against healthy donors, newly diagnosed patients were reported to show lower baseline TCR diversity. By C4D1, CD4+ diversity increased significantly, especially in complete responders.

Assay used: immunoSEQ multiplex PCR; TCRdb lists only in-frame clones, some missing. Here the sample spans some 30,000 clones, more than 60% being singletons. All the patients suffered relapse after autologous stem cell transplantation, and brentuximab vedotin exposure differed. Complete response, partial response or progressive disease made up the best responses. The CDR3 covers 15 residues. Germline-derived CDR1 and CDR2 are SEHNR and FQNEAQ (reference sequence). Trimming at V came to 3 bases and at J to 2 bases, leaving 6 bases not matched to a gene. V gene TRBV7-9 combines with J gene TRBJ1-2, with 7 bases aligning to TRBD1. The material was peripheral blood mononuclear cells (PBMCs), obtained before the second cycle of nivolumab. The TCR comes from a human donor with classical Hodgkin lymphoma. DNA for the CDR3: TGTGCCAGCAGCTTCACAGGGGCGAGGAACTATGGCTACACCTTC. This codes for CASSFTGARNYGYTF.